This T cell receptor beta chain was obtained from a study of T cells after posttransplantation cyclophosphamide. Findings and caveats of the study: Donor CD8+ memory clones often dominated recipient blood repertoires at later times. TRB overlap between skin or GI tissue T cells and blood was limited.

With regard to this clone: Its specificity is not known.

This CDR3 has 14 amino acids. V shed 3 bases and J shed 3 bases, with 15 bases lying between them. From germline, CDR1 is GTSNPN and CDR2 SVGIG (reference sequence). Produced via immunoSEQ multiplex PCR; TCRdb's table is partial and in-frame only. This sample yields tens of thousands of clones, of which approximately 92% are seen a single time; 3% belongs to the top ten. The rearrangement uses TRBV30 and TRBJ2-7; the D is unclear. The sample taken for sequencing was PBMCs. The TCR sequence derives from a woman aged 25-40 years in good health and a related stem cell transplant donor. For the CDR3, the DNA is TGTGCCTGGAGCGCCCCGGAATACAGCTACGAGCAGTACTTC. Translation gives CAWSAPEYSYEQYF.